A single sample is the source of the 22 T cell receptor beta chains below, sequenced in a study of tissue T cells after allogeneic stem cell transplantation (dated by TCRdb to between 2021 and 2022). To prepare the library, the immunoSEQ multiplex PCR assay was applied. In its TCRdb copy, this immuneACCESS table keeps in-frame sequences only and misses some clones. Where compared with another copy, unresolved V genes explain less than half of these, and the others have no known cause. The sample yields 7,000 to 9,500 clones; 65% to 80% were counted once. 0.6% to 0.9% of the sample lies in the top ten. Sequences were obtained from blood. Receptor source: a female BALB/c mouse in good health. This strain has the MHC haplotype H2-d.

This clone has more than one count but fewer than ten. Gene names follow the mouse nomenclature. The missing CDR3 end, 1 residue past where the read stops, is filled in from the germline J gene. V and J are TRBV20 and TRBJ1-3; 9 bases match TRBD1. The CDR3 runs to 16 residues. Germline-derived CDR1 and CDR2 are GFQATS and STVNSAI. V gave up 0 bases and J gave up 0 bases; unmatched junction bases: 3. The sequenced CDR3 bases are TGTGGTGCTAGGGATGGACAGGGGACTTCTGGAAATACGCTCTAT. This gives the protein CGARDGQGTSGNTLY. The CDR3 in its entirety is CGARDGQGTSGNTLYF. The full variable domain, completed using reference TRBV20 and TRBJ1-3, is GALVYQYPRRTICKSGTSMRMECQAVGFQATSVAWYRQSPQKTFELIALSTVNSAIKYEQNFTQEKFPISHPNLSFSSMTVLNAYLEDRGLYLCGARDGQGTSGNTLYFGEGSRLIVV.

For this clone: Germline and genes here are mouse. The missing CDR3 end, 1 residue past where the read stops, is filled in from the germline J gene. This rearrangement joins TRBV2 to TRBJ2-2, with 7 bases matching TRBD2. V dropped 0 bases and J dropped 0; count of bases not matched to a gene: 1. The CDR3 has 16 residues. Germline V gene data show CDR1 as LGHNA and CDR2 as YSYQKL. CDR3 DNA, as far as it was read: TGTGCCAGCAGCCAAGACTGGGGGTCAAACACCGGGCAGCTCTAC. The encoded protein is CASSQDWGSNTGQLY. The whole CDR3 protein reads CASSQDWGSNTGQLYF.

Regarding this clone: Each gene name is a mouse one. Read coverage stops 1 residue before the CDR3 terminus; the germline J gene supplies the remainder. The chain combines TRBV5 with TRBJ2-1; D is undetermined. Trimming cost V 4 bases and J 5 bases, with 3 bases left between them. The germline V gene encodes CDR1 LGHNA and CDR2 YNLKQL (reference sequence). This CDR3 has 11 amino acids. The CDR3 bases that were read are TGTGCCAGCAGCCTCCATGCTGAGCAGTTC. Amino acids: CASSLHAEQF. Given in full, the CDR3 is CASSLHAEQFF.

Remarks on this clone: At one of its ends the junction is not consistent with the germline gene, which may arise from a read error. Mouse gene names apply. Read sequence stops 1 residue before the CDR3 end, and the germline J gene provides the missing end. This sequence joins TRBV13-3 and TRBJ1-4; D uncertain. Germline V gene data show CDR1 as NNHDY and CDR2 as SYVADS. The CDR3 spans 15 residues. The part of the CDR3 DNA that was read is TGTGCCAGAAGTGAGGAAATTCTTTCCAACGAAAGATTATTT. Translated, it gives CARSEEILSNERLF. The entire CDR3 protein reads CARSEEILSNERLFF.

Comments on this clone: Genes and germline come from the mouse. The CDR3 goes on 1 residue after the read ends, and that part is filled in from the germline J gene. V gene TRBV19 combines with J gene TRBJ2-7; 9 positions agree with TRBD2. Looked up from germline, CDR1 is FNHDT and CDR2 is SITEND (reference sequence). V shed 2 bases, J shed 0 bases, and the junction held 3 bases outside the gene matches. CDR3 length: 15 amino acids. CDR3 DNA, as far as it was read: TGTGCCAGCAGTATCGACTGGGGGAGCTCCTATGAACAGTAC. Its protein is CASSIDWGSSYEQY. In full, the CDR3 reads CASSIDWGSSYEQYF.

Notes on this clone: Gene names and germline refer to mouse. The observed sequence ends 1 residue before the CDR3 terminus, with the missing tail filled in from the germline J gene. The chain uses TRBV20 and TRBJ1-4, with no clear D. This CDR3 has 14 residues. Trimming stripped 3 bases from V and 1 base from J, with 9 bases between. Germline lookup yields CDR1 GFQATS and CDR2 STVNSAI. This chain's CDR3 is CGARREGSNERLFF. Incomplete CDR3 DNA: TGTGGTGCTAGAAGGGAGGGTTCCAACGAAAGATTATTT.

On this clone itself: Mouse gene names apply. Read sequence stops 1 residue before the CDR3 end, and the germline J gene provides the missing end. This chain uses TRBV1 with TRBJ2-4; TRBD1 aligns across 7 bases. The germline V gene has CDR1 NSQYPW and CDR2 LRSPGD (reference sequence). Trimming at V came to 6 bases and at J to 4 bases, leaving 4 bases not matched to a gene. The CDR3 is 13 residues long. The sequenced CDR3 bases are TGCACCTGCAGAGCCGGGACAGAAAACACCTTGTAC. It specifies CTCRAGTENTLY. The entire CDR3 protein reads CTCRAGTENTLYF.

This clone was detected only a few times. Mouse germline and gene names are used. The CDR3 end falls 1 residue outside the read, so it is completed with the germline J gene. V gene TRBV2 combines with J gene TRBJ1-4; TRBD1 might be the D (5 bases). Trimming shortened V by 0 bases and J by 2 bases, and 7 bases separated the two germline ends. The CDR3 consists of 15 residues. Germline CDR1 is LGHNA and CDR2 is YSYQKL. CDR3 bases read: TGTGCCAGCAGCCAAGACGCAGGGTCCAACGAAAGATTATTT. Its protein is CASSQDAGSNERLF. The entire CDR3 sequence reads CASSQDAGSNERLFF.

Regarding this clone: Genes and germline come from the mouse. With the read ending 1 residue before the CDR3 end, the germline J gene is used to fill in that end. The same CDR3 arises from other DNA sequences in this sample as well. The chain recombines TRBV1 with TRBJ1-1; 7 positions match TRBD1. Trimming at V came to 3 bases and at J to 0 bases, leaving 1 base not matched to a gene. The CDR3 consists of 14 residues. Germline CDR1 reads NSQYPW; CDR2 reads LRSPGD (reference sequence). CDR3 loop: CTCSAGTANTEVFF. CDR3 DNA, as far as it was read: TGCACCTGCAGTGCCGGGACAGCAAACACAGAAGTCTTC.

Of note for this clone: Gene names are the mouse ones. The part of the CDR3 DNA that was read is TGTGCCAGCAGCCAAGAAGGAGGAAATACGCTCTAT. The encoded protein is CASSQEGGNTLY. Given in full, the CDR3 is CASSQEGGNTLYF. This chain connects TRBV2 to TRBJ1-3; D is uncertain. The missing CDR3 end, 1 residue past where the read stops, is filled in from the germline J gene. Between the trimmed V and J ends, which lost 0 bases and 4 bases, there was a span of 4 bases. The CDR3 sequence is 13 residues long. In germline, CDR1 is LGHNA, CDR2 YSYQKL.

This clone was found a few times. Germline and genes: mouse. The read ends 1 residue before the CDR3 terminus; that terminus is restored from the germline J gene. The chain recombines TRBV13-1 with TRBJ2-7; 7 nucleotides line up with TRBD1. From germline, CDR1 is NSHNY and CDR2 SYGAGN. The junction had 2 bases not matched to a gene; V was cut back by 0 bases and J by 5 bases. The length of the CDR3 is 13 residues. The CDR3 bases that were read are TGTGCCAGCAGTGATGACAGGGGAGATGAACAGTAC. Translated, it gives CASSDDRGDEQY. The full CDR3 reads CASSDDRGDEQYF.

Notes on this clone: Genes and germline come from the mouse. The CDR3 end lies 1 residue beyond the end of the read and is filled in from the germline J gene. J is TRBJ1-3 and V is TRBV13-2, with 10 bases aligning to TRBD1. V shed 1 base and J 1 base; nucleotides not matched to a gene: 2. The CDR3 length is 16 residues. CDR1 and CDR2 (germline): NNHNN, SYGAGS (reference sequence). Partial CDR3 DNA: TGTGCCAGCGGTGATCCGGGACAGGGGTCTGGAAATACGCTCTAT. This sequence encodes CASGDPGQGSGNTLY. The whole CDR3 protein is CASGDPGQGSGNTLYF.

Turning to this clone: Each gene name is a mouse one. With the read ending 1 residue before the CDR3 end, the germline J gene is used to fill in that end. The rearrangement uses TRBV4 and TRBJ2-4; TRBD2 aligns across 7 bases. V dropped 3 bases and J dropped 1; count of bases not matched to a gene: 1. The germline CDR1 and CDR2 sequences are LGHDT and YNNKQL (reference sequence). This CDR3 has 14 amino acids. CDR3 bases read: TGTGCCAGCAGCTACCTGGGGGGTCAAAACACCTTGTAC. The encoded protein is CASSYLGGQNTLY. The whole CDR3 region reads CASSYLGGQNTLYF.

This clone occurred a few times. Genes and germline come from the mouse. The DNA ends 1 residue before the CDR3 does, and the rest of the CDR3 is filled in from the germline J gene. V gene TRBV5 combines with J gene TRBJ1-4; D not resolved. CDR3 length: 15 amino acids. V gave up 0 bases and J gave up 0 bases, with 5 bases separating them. Germline CDR1 LGHNA, CDR2 YNLKQL (reference sequence). The CDR3: CASSQEEISNERLFF. CDR3 DNA (partial): TGTGCCAGCAGCCAAGAGGAGATTTCCAACGAAAGATTATTT.

In regard to this clone: The gene symbols are mouse symbols. The CDR3 end falls 1 residue outside the read, so it is completed with the germline J gene. The rearrangement links TRBV4 to TRBJ1-6, with D tentatively TRBD1 (5 bases). TRBJ1-6 is noted as an ORF with a role that remains uncertain. Per the germline V gene, CDR1 is LGHDT and CDR2 is YNNKQL (reference sequence). Trimming left V 5 bases short and J 8 bases short, with 13 bases between. This CDR3 is built from 14 residues. CDR3 sequence reads: CASSPGAADSPLYF. The CDR3 bases that were read are TGTGCCAGCAGCCCCGGGGCAGCAGATTCGCCCCTCTAC.

A remark on this clone: All gene names here are mouse names. The read falls 1 residue short of the CDR3 end, and the missing part is taken from the germline J gene. The V and J genes are TRBV31 and TRBJ2-5, with 13 positions matching TRBD2. This CDR3 is 16 amino acids long. The V and J ends lost 1 base and 1 base, in that order; junction bases with no gene match: 2. CDR1 GKSSPN and CDR2 SITVG come from the germline V gene. The CDR3 loop reads CAWSPGLGGYQDTQYF. The sequenced CDR3 bases are TGTGCCTGGAGTCCGGGACTGGGGGGGTACCAAGACACCCAGTAC.

Details on this clone: Gene names are the mouse ones. Read sequence stops 1 residue before the CDR3 end, and the germline J gene provides the missing end. The chain joins TRBV13-2 to TRBJ2-5; D might be TRBD1 (6 bases). The V and J ends lost 3 bases and 3 bases respectively, with 11 bases between them. Per germline, CDR1 NNHNN and CDR2 SYGAGS (reference sequence). The CDR3 length is 14 residues. The CDR3 DNA, read in part, is TGTGCCAGCGGTGGCTTGAGGGGGCAAGACACCCAGTAC. Its translation: CASGGLRGQDTQY. The full CDR3 sequence reads CASGGLRGQDTQYF.

This clone was counted between two and nine times. The germline and genes are mouse ones. The read finishes 1 residue shy of the CDR3 end, and the germline J gene is used to complete it. The V and J genes are TRBV13-1 and TRBJ1-1; 12 nucleotides agree with TRBD1. Unmatched junction bases numbered 2, after V lost 2 bases and J lost 3 bases. This CDR3 has 15 residues. Germline V gives CDR1 NSHNY, CDR2 SYGAGN. Partial CDR3 DNA: TGTGCCAGCAGTGAGAGGGACAGGGGGCACACAGAAGTCTTC. Translated: CASSERDRGHTEVF. The CDR3, in full, reads CASSERDRGHTEVFF.

Worth noting for this clone: Genes and germline are mouse. The sequenced part of the CDR3 DNA is TGTGCCAGCAGCCAAGGACTGGGGGGAAACACCTTGTAC. It translates to CASSQGLGGNTLY. In full, the CDR3 is CASSQGLGGNTLYF. The chain carries TRBV2 and TRBJ2-4, with 10 bases that match TRBD2. The CDR3 end falls 1 residue outside the read, so it is completed with the germline J gene. CDR1 is LGHNA and CDR2 is YSYQKL in the germline V gene. Losses at the gene ends were 1 base for V and 5 bases for J; bases not matched to a gene: 0. CDR3 length: 14 residues. Filled out from reference TRBV2 and TRBJ2-4, the complete variable domain reads DPKIIQKPKYLVAVTGSEKILICEQYLGHNAMYWYRQSAKKPLEFMFSYSYQKLMDNQTASSRFQPQSSKKNHLDLQITALKPDDSATYFCASSQGLGGNTLYFGAGTRLSVL.

On this clone: Mouse germline and gene names are used. The read ends 1 residue shy of where the CDR3 ends; the end is completed using the germline J gene. This chain joins TRBV13-1 and TRBJ1-1, with a possible D match to TRBD1 (6 bases). This CDR3 spans 13 amino acids. Trimming stripped 0 bases from V and 3 bases from J, with 6 bases between. Germline V lookup: CDR1 NSHNY, CDR2 SYGAGN. The sequenced part of the CDR3 DNA is TGTGCCAGCAGTGATGCAGGGGACACAGAAGTCTTC. Translating gives CASSDAGDTEVF. The whole CDR3 reads CASSDAGDTEVFF.

A word on this clone: Gene names follow the mouse nomenclature. The read is 1 residue too short to cover the CDR3 end, so that end is filled in from the germline J gene. The J gene is TRBJ2-5, the V gene TRBV5; tentatively, D is TRBD1 (7 bases). Germline assignment: CDR1 LGHNA and CDR2 YNLKQL (reference sequence). The CDR3 extends over 15 amino acids. Trimming cost V 0 bases and J 1 base, with 8 bases left between them. CDR3 loop: CASSQDRGHQDTQYF. The sequenced CDR3 bases are TGTGCCAGCAGCCAAGATAGGGGGCACCAAGACACCCAGTAC.

This clone occurred a few times. Gene names denote mouse genes. The CDR3 end falls 1 residue outside the read, so it is completed with the germline J gene. The chain uses TRBV20 and TRBJ2-7, with 8 nucleotides matching TRBD2. Germline trimming cut 2 bases from V and 3 bases from J; bases unmatched to any gene: 3. Germline loops: CDR1 GFQATS, CDR2 STVNSAI. This CDR3 has 13 amino acids. CDR3: CGARTGGRYEQYF. Partial CDR3 DNA: TGTGGTGCTAGGACTGGGGGACGCTATGAACAGTAC.